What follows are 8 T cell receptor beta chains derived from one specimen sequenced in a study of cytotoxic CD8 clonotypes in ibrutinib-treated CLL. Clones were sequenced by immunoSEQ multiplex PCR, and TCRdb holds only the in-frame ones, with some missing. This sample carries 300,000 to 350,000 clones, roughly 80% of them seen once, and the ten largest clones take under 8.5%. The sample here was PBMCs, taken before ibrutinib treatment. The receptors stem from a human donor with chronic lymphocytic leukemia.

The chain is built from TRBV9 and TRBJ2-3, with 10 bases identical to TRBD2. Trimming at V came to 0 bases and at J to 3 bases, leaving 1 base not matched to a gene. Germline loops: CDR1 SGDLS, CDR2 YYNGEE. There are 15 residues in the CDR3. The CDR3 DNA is TGTGCCAGCAGCGTAGATAGCGGGGGGACAGATACGCAGTATTTT. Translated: CASSVDSGGTDTQYF.

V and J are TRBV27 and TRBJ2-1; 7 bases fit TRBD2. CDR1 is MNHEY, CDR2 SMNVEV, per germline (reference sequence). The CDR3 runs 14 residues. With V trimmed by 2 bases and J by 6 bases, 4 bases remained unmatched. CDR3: CASSLRREFNEQFF. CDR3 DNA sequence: TGTGCCAGCAGTTTACGGCGGGAGTTCAATGAGCAGTTCTTC.

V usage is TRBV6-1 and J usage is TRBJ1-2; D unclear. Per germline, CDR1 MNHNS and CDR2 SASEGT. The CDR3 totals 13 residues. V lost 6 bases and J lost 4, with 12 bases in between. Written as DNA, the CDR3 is TGTGCCAGCAGCGGAGCGAAGGCCTATGGCTACACCTTC. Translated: CASSGAKAYGYTF.

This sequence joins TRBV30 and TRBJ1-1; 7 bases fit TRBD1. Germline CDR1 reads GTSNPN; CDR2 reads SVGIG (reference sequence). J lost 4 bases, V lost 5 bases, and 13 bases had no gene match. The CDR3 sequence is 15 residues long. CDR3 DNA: TGTGCCTGGGGAAAGACAGGGTTTCGTGCCACTGAAGCTTTCTTT. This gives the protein CAWGKTGFRATEAFF.

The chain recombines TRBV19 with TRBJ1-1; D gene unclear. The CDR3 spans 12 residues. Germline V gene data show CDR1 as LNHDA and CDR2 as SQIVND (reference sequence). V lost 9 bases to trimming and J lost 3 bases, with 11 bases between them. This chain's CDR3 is CASSYPDTEAFF. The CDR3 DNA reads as TGTGCCAGCTCATACCCGGACACTGAAGCTTTCTTT.

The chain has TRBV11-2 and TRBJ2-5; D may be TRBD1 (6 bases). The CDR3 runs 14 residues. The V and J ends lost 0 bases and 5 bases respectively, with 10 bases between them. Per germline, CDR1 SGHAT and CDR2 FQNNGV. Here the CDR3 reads CASSLEWGRETQYF. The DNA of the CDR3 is TGTGCCAGCAGCTTAGAGTGGGGGCGGGAGACCCAGTACTTC.

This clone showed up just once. CDR3 sequence: CASTRRGGTGLDEQFF. CDR3 in DNA: TGTGCCAGCACCCGACGGGGGGGAACGGGCCTCGATGAGCAGTTCTTC. The chain links TRBV28 to TRBJ2-1; TRBD2 matches at 8 bases. Germline CDR1 is MDHEN and CDR2 is SYDVKM. After removal of 7 bases from V and 8 bases from J, the junction contained 16 bases not matched to a gene. The CDR3 contains 16 residues.

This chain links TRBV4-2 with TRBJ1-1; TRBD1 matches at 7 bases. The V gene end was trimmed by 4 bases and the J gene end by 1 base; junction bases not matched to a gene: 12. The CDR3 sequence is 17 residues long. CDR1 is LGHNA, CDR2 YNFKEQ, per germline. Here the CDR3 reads CASSPGGGSVANTEAFF. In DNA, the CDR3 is TGTGCCAGCAGCCCCGGAGGGGGCTCGGTGGCGAACACTGAAGCTTTCTTT.